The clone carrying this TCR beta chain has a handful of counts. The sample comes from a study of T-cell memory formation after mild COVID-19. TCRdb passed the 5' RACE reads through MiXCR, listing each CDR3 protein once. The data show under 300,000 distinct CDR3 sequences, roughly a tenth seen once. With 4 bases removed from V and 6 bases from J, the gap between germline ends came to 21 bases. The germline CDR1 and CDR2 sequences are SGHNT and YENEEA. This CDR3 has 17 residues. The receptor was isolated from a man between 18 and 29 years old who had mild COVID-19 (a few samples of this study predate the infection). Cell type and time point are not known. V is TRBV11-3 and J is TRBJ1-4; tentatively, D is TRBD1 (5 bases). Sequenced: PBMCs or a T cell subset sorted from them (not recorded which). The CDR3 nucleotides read TGTGCCAGCAGCTGCATTCACGGGGCAGAGAAGGATGAAAAACTGTTTTTT. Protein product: CASSCIHGAEKDEKLFF.